The source of this TCR beta chain is a study of blood T cells in healthy people across ages. General study results and limits: More naive CD4+ cells and higher diversity marked long-lived donors relative to aged donors.

Through a sample-barcoded 5' primer and a J-beta primer mix, a second PCR was run for about 6 to 11 cycles. MiXCR, run by TCRdb on the 5' RACE reads, gives a single entry per CDR3 protein. The sample carries under 2,000,000 distinct CDR3 sequences, roughly 52% recorded once. This CDR3 is 18 amino acids long. The J segment lost 0 bases and the V segment lost 3 bases, leaving 6 bases of the junction unmatched. Germline loops: CDR1 MNHEY, CDR2 SVGEGT. This clonotype turned up a few times. Antigen unknown. Sample: blood. V and J are TRBV6-2 or TRBV6-3 and TRBJ2-6, with 9 nucleotides matching TRBD1. The sequence was obtained from a woman in her thirties or forties in good health. The CDR3 spells CASSYLGQGLSGANVLTF. The CDR3 bases are TGTGCCAGCAGTTATTTGGGACAGGGTCTCTCTGGGGCCAACGTCCTGACTTTC.